This is a list of T cell receptor beta chains from one sample in a study of cytotoxic CD8 clonotypes in ibrutinib-treated CLL. TCRdb's copy holds only in-frame clones and misses some; the assay was immunoSEQ multiplex PCR. This sample has about 160,000 clones, with 81% found just once. This material consisted of PBMCs, taken after 12 months of ibrutinib treatment. These receptors were collected from a human donor with chronic lymphocytic leukemia. CDR3s include the opening cysteine and the closing phenylalanine or tryptophan. The D gene is left open where the match is weak. Rows give clone size only sometimes, using once, few, many, or a class for an expanded clone.

clone size: NA
J gene: TRBJ2-3
V gene: TRBV7-9
D gene: NA
CDR3 protein: CASSFWKGQSTDTQYF
CDR3 DNA: TGTGCCAGCAGCTTCTGGAAGGGGCAGAGCACAGATACGCAGTATTTT

clone size: NA
J gene: TRBJ2-5
V gene: TRBV9
D gene: TRBD2
CDR3 protein: CASSPGTSRDETQYF
CDR3 DNA: TGTGCCAGCAGCCCCGGGACTAGCCGAGACGAGACCCAGTACTTC

clone size: NA
J gene: TRBJ2-3
V gene: TRBV7-2
D gene: NA
CDR3 protein: CASSSAPGTLTDTQYF
CDR3 DNA: TGTGCCAGCAGCTCCGCCCCCGGGACCTTGACAGATACGCAGTATTTT

clone size: few
J gene: TRBJ2-3
V gene: TRBV4-2
D gene: NA
CDR3 protein: CASSQDWAFQQDTQYF
CDR3 DNA: TGTGCCAGCAGCCAAGATTGGGCTTTCCAGCAAGATACGCAGTATTTT

clone size: few
J gene: TRBJ1-1
V gene: TRBV7-9
D gene: NA
CDR3 protein: CASSLGQGAGTEAFF
CDR3 DNA: TGTGCCAGCAGCTTAGGTCAAGGGGCGGGTACTGAAGCTTTCTTT

clone size: NA
J gene: TRBJ1-4
V gene: TRBV6-5
D gene: NA
CDR3 protein: CASSSGTLNEKLFF
CDR3 DNA: TGTGCCAGCAGTTCCGGGACCCTTAATGAAAAACTGTTTTTT

clone size: NA
J gene: TRBJ1-3
V gene: TRBV11-3
D gene: NA
CDR3 protein: CASSALTGNTIYF
CDR3 DNA: TGTGCCAGCAGCGCTCTAACAGGAAACACCATATATTTT

clone size: NA
J gene: TRBJ2-6
V gene: TRBV10-3
D gene: NA
CDR3 protein: CAIGDASGANVLTF
CDR3 DNA: TGTGCCATCGGGGATGCGTCGGGGGCCAACGTCCTGACTTTC

clone size: NA
J gene: TRBJ2-4
V gene: TRBV7-2
D gene: TRBD2
CDR3 protein: CASSLAPRRGAENIQYF
CDR3 DNA: TGTGCCAGCAGCTTAGCCCCCAGGCGGGGGGCGGAAAACATTCAGTACTTC

clone size: NA
J gene: TRBJ2-6
V gene: TRBV7-2
D gene: NA
CDR3 protein: CAGSNRLSGANVLTF
CDR3 DNA: TGTGCCGGCTCAAACAGGCTCTCTGGGGCCAACGTCCTGACTTTC

clone size: NA
J gene: TRBJ2-2
V gene: TRBV29-1
D gene: NA
CDR3 protein: CSARIGWDTGELFF
CDR3 DNA: TGCAGCGCTCGAATAGGGTGGGACACCGGGGAGCTGTTTTTT

clone size: NA
J gene: TRBJ2-2
V gene: TRBV4-3
D gene: NA
CDR3 protein: CASSPGQGRNTGELFF
CDR3 DNA: TGCGCCAGCAGCCCCGGCCAGGGGCGAAATACCGGGGAGCTGTTTTTT

clone size: NA
J gene: TRBJ1-2
V gene: TRBV18
D gene: TRBD1
CDR3 protein: CASSLQGADLEGYTF
CDR3 DNA: TGTGCCAGCTCATTGCAGGGGGCAGATCTCGAAGGCTACACCTTC

clone size: NA
J gene: TRBJ2-7
V gene: TRBV10-2
D gene: NA
CDR3 protein: CASSESGGSGYEQYF
CDR3 DNA: TGCGCCAGCAGTGAGTCTGGGGGCTCGGGCTACGAGCAGTACTTC

clone size: NA
J gene: TRBJ1-4
V gene: TRBV28
D gene: NA
CDR3 protein: CASSSLREKLFF
CDR3 DNA: TGTGCCAGCAGTTCGTTACGGGAAAAACTGTTTTTT

clone size: NA
J gene: TRBJ2-7
V gene: TRBV5-1
D gene: TRBD1
CDR3 protein: CASSELQGADYEQYF
CDR3 DNA: TGCGCCAGCAGCGAACTACAGGGGGCAGACTACGAGCAGTACTTC

clone size: NA
J gene: TRBJ2-5
V gene: TRBV7-3
D gene: NA
CDR3 protein: CASSLSIQETQYF
CDR3 DNA: TGTGCCAGCAGCTTATCGATCCAAGAGACCCAGTACTTC

clone size: NA
J gene: TRBJ1-5
V gene: TRBV19
D gene: NA
CDR3 protein: CASSWTGGNQPQHF
CDR3 DNA: TGTGCCAGTAGCTGGACGGGGGGCAATCAGCCCCAGCATTTT

clone size: NA
J gene: TRBJ2-7
V gene: TRBV5-4
D gene: NA
CDR3 protein: CASSPMEGSYEQYF
CDR3 DNA: TGTGCCAGCAGCCCCATGGAGGGCTCCTACGAGCAGTACTTC

clone size: NA
J gene: TRBJ2-3
V gene: TRBV7-9
D gene: TRBD1
CDR3 protein: CASRHGQGAMYF
CDR3 DNA: TGTGCCAGCAGACACGGACAGGGTGCGATGTATTTT

clone size: few
J gene: TRBJ1-2
V gene: TRBV2
D gene: TRBD1
CDR3 protein: CASSGNRGQNYGYTF
CDR3 DNA: TGTGCCAGCAGCGGAAACAGGGGGCAGAACTATGGCTACACCTTC

clone size: NA
J gene: TRBJ2-7
V gene: TRBV4-1
D gene: NA
CDR3 protein: CASSQEYAYEQYF
CDR3 DNA: TGCGCCAGCAGCCAAGAATACGCATACGAGCAGTACTTC

clone size: NA
J gene: TRBJ2-1
V gene: TRBV19
D gene: TRBD2
CDR3 protein: CASGGLAGGSYNEQFF
CDR3 DNA: TGTGCCAGTGGTGGGCTAGCGGGAGGCTCCTACAATGAGCAGTTCTTC

clone size: NA
J gene: TRBJ1-2
V gene: TRBV6-6
D gene: NA
CDR3 protein: CASSYPQSYGYTF
CDR3 DNA: TGTGCCAGCAGTTACCCCCAGTCCTATGGCTACACCTTC

clone size: NA
J gene: TRBJ2-4
V gene: TRBV7-2
D gene: NA
CDR3 protein: CASSSQQGSGAKNIQYF
CDR3 DNA: TGTGCCAGCAGCTCGCAACAGGGAAGTGGGGCCAAAAACATTCAGTACTTC

clone size: NA
J gene: TRBJ2-7
V gene: TRBV7-2
D gene: NA
CDR3 protein: CASSETRGPYEQYF
CDR3 DNA: TGTGCCAGCAGCGAAACTAGGGGCCCCTACGAGCAGTACTTC

clone size: NA
J gene: TRBJ1-1
V gene: TRBV7-9
D gene: NA
CDR3 protein: CASSLEWVGQWDTEAFF
CDR3 DNA: TGTGCCAGCAGCTTAGAATGGGTGGGCCAGTGGGACACTGAAGCTTTCTTT

clone size: NA
J gene: TRBJ2-1
V gene: TRBV30
D gene: NA
CDR3 protein: CAWRSVTGGLYNEQFF
CDR3 DNA: TGTGCCTGGAGGTCCGTTACCGGGGGTCTCTACAATGAGCAGTTCTTC

clone size: NA
J gene: TRBJ2-2
V gene: TRBV6-6
D gene: NA
CDR3 protein: CASSKGELRHTGELFF
CDR3 DNA: TGTGCCAGCAGTAAGGGCGAGCTTCGGCACACCGGGGAGCTGTTTTTT

clone size: NA
J gene: TRBJ2-4
V gene: TRBV2
D gene: TRBD1
CDR3 protein: CASTTLRDRGPKNIQYF
CDR3 DNA: TGTGCCAGCACTACCCTCCGGGACAGGGGCCCCAAAAACATTCAGTACTTC

clone size: few
J gene: TRBJ2-1
V gene: TRBV15
D gene: NA
CDR3 protein: CATSRARDSYNEQFF
CDR3 DNA: TGTGCCACCAGCAGAGCCAGGGACTCCTACAATGAGCAGTTCTTC

clone size: NA
J gene: TRBJ2-3
V gene: TRBV23-1
D gene: NA
CDR3 protein: CAGRRDVITDTQYF
CDR3 DNA: TGCGCCGGCCGGCGGGATGTTATCACAGATACGCAGTATTTT

clone size: few
J gene: TRBJ2-7
V gene: TRBV11-2
D gene: NA
CDR3 protein: CASSPGISGYEQYF
CDR3 DNA: TGTGCCAGCAGCCCTGGGATTTCCGGCTACGAGCAGTACTTC

clone size: few
J gene: TRBJ1-5
V gene: TRBV19
D gene: NA
CDR3 protein: CASSHTDQPQHF
CDR3 DNA: TGTGCCAGTAGCCACACTGATCAGCCCCAGCATTTT

clone size: NA
J gene: TRBJ1-5
V gene: TRBV5-4
D gene: TRBD1
CDR3 protein: CASSPGTGQPQHF
CDR3 DNA: TGTGCCAGCAGCCCCGGGACAGGGCAGCCCCAGCATTTT

clone size: NA
J gene: TRBJ1-6
V gene: TRBV6-6
D gene: NA
CDR3 protein: CASSSRVSPLHF
CDR3 DNA: TGTGCCAGCAGTTCCAGGGTGTCACCCCTCCACTTT

clone size: once
J gene: TRBJ1-4
V gene: TRBV27
D gene: NA
CDR3 protein: CASSATGGQMNGEKLFF
CDR3 DNA: TGTGCCAGCAGCGCTACGGGAGGTCAAATGAACGGTGAAAAACTGTTTTTT

clone size: NA
J gene: TRBJ2-7
V gene: TRBV27
D gene: TRBD2
CDR3 protein: CASSPSRTSGAFRSYEQYF
CDR3 DNA: TGTGCCAGCAGTCCGAGCCGGACTAGCGGAGCATTCCGATCCTACGAGCAGTACTTC

clone size: few
J gene: TRBJ2-7
V gene: TRBV5-1
D gene: NA
CDR3 protein: CASSLRPGHETLYEQYF
CDR3 DNA: TGCGCCAGCAGCTTGAGGCCGGGACACGAAACCCTCTACGAGCAGTACTTC

clone size: NA
J gene: TRBJ2-5
V gene: TRBV5-1
D gene: NA
CDR3 protein: CASSPQGSQETQYF
CDR3 DNA: TGCGCCAGCAGCCCTCAGGGGTCCCAAGAGACCCAGTACTTC